The table lists the clone carrying this TCR beta chain with a count of one. As yet, its antigen is unknown. The PCR used 60 Vbeta and 13 Jbeta primers. How the authors handled the data: The authors later counted about 80 million unique TCR beta chains, around 9.9 million of them shared. Generated by immunoSEQ multiplex PCR, the TCRdb table keeps only in-frame clones and is missing some. The V and J calls and the clone size are those of that table, but D and trimming were determined from the DNA. The data show around 170,000 clones, around 80% seen once. The CDR3 consists of 19 residues. The entry originates in a study of cytomegalovirus exposure and HLA in healthy donors. Looking at the study overall: Assignment to the Caucasian-associated ancestry cluster applied to over 70% of the roughly 400 genotyped donors. The study's findings and limits: Specific recognition of CMV antigens was confirmed in vitro for a few chains (all CMV-associated). As a later analysis showed, several of the most significant clusters appeared to be linked to common viral pathogens.

This sequence originates from a man in his late teens or twenties in good health and CMV-seronegative. The sequencing sample was made of PBMCs. This sequence joins TRBV21-1 and TRBJ1-1; the table's D gene call, TRBD1, was not cross checked with the DNA. TRBV21-1 is recorded as a pseudogene. CDR3 amino acids: CASRSLLKEQGGTNTEAFF. The CDR3 DNA follows: TGTGCCAGCAGATCACTCCTAAAGGAACAGGGGGGGACGAACACTGAAGCTTTCTTT.